This is a list of T cell receptor beta chains from one sample in a study of blood T cells in healthy people across ages. TCRdb passed the 5' RACE reads through MiXCR, listing each CDR3 protein once. In the table there are 1.5 million to 2 million distinct CDR3 sequences, about 35% of which are singletons. Sequenced material: blood. The source of these receptors is a woman in her twenties or thirties in good health. The CDR3 runs from the conserved cysteine through the conserved F or W. Fields, in order: V gene, clone size, J gene, CDR3 protein. Some rows have no size entry. The others give once, few or many, or a class for an expanded clone.

>TRBV3-1|.|TRBJ1-4
CASSQGGGFYEKLFF
>TRBV20-1|few|TRBJ2-3
CSGDPGQGPTDTQYF
>TRBV5-1|few|TRBJ2-1
CASSPDVASYNEQFF
>TRBV6-1|.|TRBJ1-2
CASSPPTERDGYTF
>TRBV29-1|.|TRBJ1-2
CSVQQGATNYGYTF
>TRBV5-1|many|TRBJ2-3
CASSSKASLPDTQYF
>TRBV6-1|once|TRBJ2-7
CASRGERYEQYF
>TRBV25-1|.|TRBJ1-1
CASSGQTGGNTEAFF
>TRBV6-2/TRBV6-3|.|TRBJ1-2
CASRTGGGYTF
>TRBV3-1|.|TRBJ2-1
CASSSTIDSYNERFF
>TRBV5-4|few|TRBJ2-7
CASSLVGQYEQYF
>TRBV5-1|few|TRBJ2-3
CASSLPSSSTDTQYF
>TRBV15|few|TRBJ2-5
CATSRDFGPQYF
>TRBV29-1|many|TRBJ2-3
CSVEASPDTQYF
>TRBV20-1|few|TRBJ2-1
CSADRSSYDEQFF
>TRBV27|few|TRBJ1-4
CASSLLAGAGRNEKLFF
>TRBV2|.|TRBJ2-2
CASKYQPDTGELFF
>TRBV5-5|.|TRBJ1-1
CASETSRDRMNTEAFF
>TRBV30|.|.
CAWRDLDYEQYF
>TRBV2|.|TRBJ1-3
CASSEYAFNSGNTIYF
>TRBV28|few|TRBJ2-5
CASSLFPLPPGTGGFQVTQYF
>TRBV5-1|many|TRBJ2-1
CASSPGLAGSSYNEQFF
>TRBV5-5|.|TRBJ1-3
CASSLGGLSGNTIYF
>TRBV18|many|TRBJ2-3
CASSPLGSGPTDTQYF
>TRBV4-1|.|TRBJ1-4
CASSRGTALNEKLFF
>TRBV4-1|.|TRBJ2-7
CASSQVPSTEQYF
>TRBV20-1|few|TRBJ2-3
CSAQREASADTQYF
>TRBV21-1|.|TRBJ1-2
CASSNKKGWNYGYTF
>TRBV7-2|few|TRBJ1-5
CASSMTGYSNQPQHF
>TRBV20-1|.|TRBJ1-6
CSALGTGSSPLHF
>TRBV6-6|once|TRBJ2-2
CASRPPTSGGASGELFF
>TRBV3-1|.|TRBJ2-5
CASSSGTVRQGTQYF
>TRBV5-1|.|TRBJ2-3
CASSPDTADTQYF
>TRBV10-3|few|TRBJ1-5
CAISRELSNQPQHF
>TRBV3-1|few|TRBJ1-5
CASSQRAYQPQHF
>TRBV11-2|few|TRBJ1-1
CASSLSGWDLKLRTEAFF
>TRBV9|.|TRBJ2-1
CASSVGTGKRDEQFF
>TRBV5-1|.|TRBJ2-7
CASSYRTAAYEQYF
>TRBV7-3|.|TRBJ2-3
CASSVAGAHTDTQYF
>TRBV20-1|.|TRBJ2-1
CSARDSGAPSSYNEQFF
>TRBV2|.|TRBJ2-3
CASVGRGSTDTQYF
>TRBV28|few|TRBJ2-7
CASSSLAGGTDSDSYEQYF
>TRBV27|.|TRBJ2-7
CASSFGQASYEQYF